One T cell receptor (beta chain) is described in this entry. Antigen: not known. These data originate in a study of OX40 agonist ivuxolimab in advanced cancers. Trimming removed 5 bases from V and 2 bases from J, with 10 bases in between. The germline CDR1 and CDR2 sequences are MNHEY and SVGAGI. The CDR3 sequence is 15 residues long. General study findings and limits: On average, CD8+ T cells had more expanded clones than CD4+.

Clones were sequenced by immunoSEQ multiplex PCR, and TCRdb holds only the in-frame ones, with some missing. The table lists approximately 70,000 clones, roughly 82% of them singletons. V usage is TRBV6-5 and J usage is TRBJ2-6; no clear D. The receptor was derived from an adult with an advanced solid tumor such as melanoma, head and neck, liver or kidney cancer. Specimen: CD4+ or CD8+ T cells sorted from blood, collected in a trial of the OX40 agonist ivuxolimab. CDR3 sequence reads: CASSPGSTGANVLTF. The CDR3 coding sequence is TGTGCCAGCAGTCCCGGGTCGACTGGGGCCAACGTCCTGACTTTC.